A single sample gave rise to the 17 T cell receptor beta chains below, sequenced in a study of neurological immune-mediated disorders. TCRdb passed the 5' RACE reads through MiXCR, listing each CDR3 protein once. The sample lists tens of thousands of distinct CDR3 sequences, 17% occurring once. Material for sequencing was PBMCs. The receptor source for this set is a woman in her 40s in good health.

The table lists this clonotype with many counts. This rearrangement joins TRBV18 to TRBJ1-5, with D hard to call. Germline values: CDR1 KGHSH, CDR2 LQKENI. This CDR3 is built from 14 residues. The V and J ends lost 3 bases and 4 bases respectively, with 10 bases between them. The CDR3 DNA is TGTGCCAGCTCACCTGGCGGGTTGAATCAGCCCCAGCATTTT. This translates into CASSPGGLNQPQHF.

V and J are TRBV10-3 and TRBJ2-1; D may be TRBD2 (5 bases). CDR1 is ENHRY and CDR2 is SYGVKD in the germline V gene. The CDR3 is made up of 12 amino acids. V lost 4 bases and J 9 bases, leaving 10 bases between the germline ends. CDR3 DNA sequence: TGTGCCATCAGTGGAGATAGCGTTGAGCAGTTCTTC. Encoded protein: CAISGDSVEQFF.

Ten or more counts support this clonotype. V gene TRBV29-1 combines with J gene TRBJ1-2, with D unclear. Deletions cut 5 bases from V and 7 bases from J, with 11 bases between. This CDR3 region has 11 residues. Germline assignment: CDR1 SQVTM and CDR2 ANQGSEA. CDR3 protein: CSVKKTGGYTF. The CDR3 region has the DNA TGCAGCGTTAAAAAGACCGGTGGCTACACCTTC. Based on the CDR3 plus reference TRBV29-1 and TRBJ1-2, the full variable domain is SAVISQKPSRDICQRGTSLTIQCQVDSQVTMMFWYRQQPGQSLTLIATANQGSEATYESGFVIDKFPISRPNLTFSTLTVSNMSPEDSSIYLCSVKKTGGYTFGSGTRLTVV.

This clonotype has a count of ten or more. The chain is built from TRBV24-1 and TRBJ1-5; D is uncertain. This CDR3 has 12 residues. Between the trimmed V and J ends, which lost 7 bases and 7 bases, there was a span of 10 bases. From germline, CDR1 is KGHDR and CDR2 SFDVKD. For the CDR3, the DNA is TGTGCCACCAGCGATGCTGACCAGCCCCAGCATTTT. It specifies CATSDADQPQHF.

V is TRBV6-2 or TRBV6-3 and J is TRBJ2-2; D unresolved. V shed 0 bases and J shed 2 bases, with 10 bases lying between them. The CDR3 is 16 residues long. Germline V gene sequence: CDR1 MNHEY, CDR2 SVGEGT. The CDR3 bases are TGTGCCAGCAGTTACTCTGGAGAACACAACACCGGGGAGCTGTTTTTT. This gives the protein CASSYSGEHNTGELFF.

V gene TRBV4-3 combines with J gene TRBJ2-1; a possible D gene is TRBD2 (6 bases). V lost 8 bases to trimming and J lost 3 bases, with 20 bases between them. Germline V gene lookup returns CDR1 LGHNA and CDR2 YSLEER. CDR3 length equals 16 residues. The CDR3 nucleotides are TGCGCCAGCCAAGATTATAGCGGTAGCATCTACAATGAGCAGTTCTTC. This translates into CASQDYSGSIYNEQFF.

This clonotype was found many times. Written as DNA, the CDR3 is TGTGCCAGCAGTGAAGCTCGGGGGACAGATACGCAGTATTTT. It translates to CASSEARGTDTQYF. The chain recombines TRBV6-4 with TRBJ2-3, with D possibly being TRBD2 (6 bases). V was cut by 3 bases and J by 3 bases, with 10 bases left in between. This CDR3 has 14 amino acids. From germline, CDR1 is MRHNA and CDR2 SNTAGT.

This clonotype occurred many times. The chain carries TRBV7-2 and TRBJ1-2; a weak D match, TRBD1 (6 bases). Germline V gives CDR1 SGHTA, CDR2 FQGNSA. V was cut by 5 bases and J by 3 bases, with 16 bases left in between. This CDR3 has 15 residues. The CDR3 sequence is CASSPPAGGHYGYTF. DNA for the CDR3: TGTGCCAGCAGCCCCCCCGCGGGGGGCCACTATGGCTACACCTTC.

This clonotype came up once. V usage is TRBV5-1 and J usage is TRBJ1-1, with D hard to call. The CDR3 spans 15 residues. Germline V gene data show CDR1 as SGHRS and CDR2 as YFSETQ. V was clipped by 4 bases and J by 13 bases, with 26 bases between them. The CDR3 sequence is CASSPTGDGPQKDFF. CDR3 in DNA: TGCGCCAGCAGCCCCACTGGTGATGGCCCCCAAAAGGATTTCTTT.

Many counts were recorded for this clonotype. This rearrangement joins TRBV4-3 to TRBJ1-1; no clear D gene. Trimming stripped 3 bases from V and 7 bases from J, with 12 bases between. The CDR3 runs to 13 residues. CDR1 is LGHNA and CDR2 is YSLEER in the germline V gene. CDR3 DNA: TGCGCCAGCAGCCAGCTTGGCCAGGTTGAAGCTTTCTTT. Encoded protein: CASSQLGQVEAFF.

This clonotype appeared many times. This sequence joins TRBV7-2 and TRBJ2-1, with TRBD2 as a possible D gene (6 bases). Germline loops: CDR1 SGHTA, CDR2 FQGNSA. The V and J ends lost 5 bases and 5 bases respectively, with 13 bases between them. The CDR3 extends over 14 amino acids. For the CDR3, the DNA is TGTGCCAGCAGCCCGGACTACGAAGACAATGAGCAGTTCTTC. Amino acid sequence: CASSPDYEDNEQFF.

This clonotype was recorded at least ten times. The CDR3 loop is CASSLFQTDENEQFF. The DNA of the CDR3 is TGCGCCAGCAGCTTGTTCCAGACGGATGAAAATGAGCAGTTCTTC. The chain has TRBV5-1 and TRBJ2-1; no reliable D call. There are 15 residues in the CDR3. V was cut by 1 base and J by 7 bases, with 15 bases left in between. CDR1 and CDR2 from the germline V gene are SGHRS and YFSETQ.

Worth noting for this clonotype: Mismatch with germline at one junction end may stem from a read error. The V call is TRBV7-7, the J call TRBJ2-5; D may be TRBD1 (6 bases). This CDR3 comprises 15 residues. The germline V gene encodes CDR1 SSHAT and CDR2 FNYEAQ (reference sequence). The CDR3 loop is CASSLEGVGYETQYF. For the CDR3, the DNA is TGTGCTAGCAGCTTAGAGGGGGTTGGCTATGAGACCCAGTACTTC.

This clonotype was observed once. The J gene is TRBJ2-3, the V gene TRBV4-1; maybe TRBD2 (5 bases). The CDR3 contains 14 residues. Deletions cut 2 bases from V and 2 bases from J, with 8 bases between. CDR1 is MGHRA, CDR2 YSYEKL, per germline. The CDR3 spells CASSQSGDTDTQYF. The CDR3 nucleotides read TGCGCCAGCAGCCAATCCGGGGACACAGATACGCAGTATTTT.

Many counts were recorded for this clonotype. The chain couples TRBV5-1 to TRBJ2-5, with 15 bases that match TRBD2. Losses at the gene ends were 6 bases for V and 5 bases for J; bases not matched to a gene: 5. The CDR3 spans 15 residues. Germline CDR1 and CDR2: SGHRS and YFSETQ. The CDR3 spells CASNPGTSGGETQYF. CDR3 DNA sequence: TGCGCCAGCAACCCCGGGACTAGCGGGGGGGAGACCCAGTACTTC.

This clonotype came up many times. The chain uses TRBV19 and TRBJ2-5; D uncertain. CDR3 size: 14 residues. The germline CDR1 and CDR2 sequences are LNHDA and SQIVND (reference sequence). Trimming shortened V by 4 bases and J by 4 bases, and 13 bases separated the two germline ends. This CDR3 reads CASSTSSRLETQYF. The CDR3 DNA follows: TGTGCCAGTAGTACGTCGAGCCGCCTAGAGACCCAGTACTTC.

This clonotype was seen repeatedly, ten times or more. The V call is TRBV6-1, the J call TRBJ2-7; no reliable D call. CDR3 length: 11 amino acids. Germline V gives CDR1 MNHNS, CDR2 SASEGT. V lost 6 bases and J lost 3, with 6 bases in between. This chain's CDR3 is CASRENYEQYV. The CDR3 nucleotides read TGTGCCAGCAGGGAGAACTACGAGCAGTACGTC.